This TCR beta chain was captured in a study of human T cells and chemical hapten exposure. The overall study: Patches that contained 0.01% DPC were applied to the upper back and read at 6 days. The study, taken as a whole, reports: Alopecia was present in the donors, so their immune response may differ from healthy people's. The study found expanded TCRs formed significantly more large CDR3 similarity clusters than controls.

Stated time point: patch test 1, 2 weeks after DPC sensitization. The treatment denotes: therapeutic diphenylcyclopropenone sensitization with weekly scalp DPC. This CDR3 contains 15 residues. V shed 0 bases and J shed 2 bases, with 10 bases lying between them. Germline V lookup: CDR1 SGHRS, CDR2 YFSETQ. TCRdb reanalysed the RACE reads using MiXCR and keeps one entry per CDR3 protein. The sample yields 340,000 or so distinct CDR3 sequences, approximately 6.9% seen once. A note on this clonotype: Its antigen is unknown.

This specimen was whole blood, taken in connection with sensitization to the hapten diphenylcyclopropenone (DPC). The TCR originated in a woman under 30 with alopecia areata. Some clones in this sample may be carry-over from other donors' samples. The chain joins TRBV5-1 to TRBJ2-3, with D possibly TRBD1 on 5 matching bases. CDR3 coding DNA: TGCGCCAGCAGCTTGGGACAGACCTCCACAGATACGCAGTATTTT. It translates to CASSLGQTSTDTQYF.